This T cell receptor beta chain stems from a study of T-cell reconstitution after alpha-beta-depleted transplantation in children. The V gene's germline CDR1 is MNHEY and CDR2 SMNVEV (reference sequence). J gave up 5 bases and V 7 bases, and 13 bases lay outside the gene matches. The CDR3 has 15 residues. This clonotype was seen a few times. TCRbeta library construction was performed incorporating unique molecular identifiers. TCRdb re-called the PCR reads through MiXCR, storing one row per CDR3 protein. The sample lists more than 450,000 distinct CDR3 sequences; about a sixth were seen once. The chain has TRBV27 and TRBJ2-7; 8 nucleotides align to TRBD1. This TCR was sampled from a human donor who donated a stem cell graft to a child with acute lymphoblastic leukemia. This sample comprised PBMCs from the stem cell graft donor, obtained from the stem cell graft. The CDR3 reads CASKLTGAPAHEQYF. Written as DNA, the CDR3 is TGTGCCAGCAAATTGACAGGGGCTCCTGCTCACGAGCAGTACTTC.